This T cell receptor (beta chain) was documented in a study of blood T cell repertoires in COVID-19. In the study overall: Some COVID-19 samples were acute and others convalescent; all came from the United States, Italy and Spain.

Original handling: Reference gene primer amplification in the assay estimated nucleated cell counts. Profiled with immunoSEQ multiplex PCR; TCRdb holds only in-frame clones, not every one. That table supplies the V and J calls and clone size; D and trimming were determined from the DNA. The sample has about 260,000 clones; 88% are singletons. Germline V gene sequence: CDR1 SNHLY, CDR2 FYNNEI. There are 14 residues in the CDR3. V gave up 1 base and J gave up 4 bases; unmatched junction bases: 2. Material: peripheral blood. This clonotype was obtained from a man aged 55 to 70 who had recovered from COVID-19. The chain joins TRBV2 to TRBJ2-7; TRBD1 agrees at 9 bases. The CDR3 nucleotides read TGTGCCAGCAGTGAAGGGACAGGGGCGTACGAGCAGTACTTC. Its translation is CASSEGTGAYEQYF.